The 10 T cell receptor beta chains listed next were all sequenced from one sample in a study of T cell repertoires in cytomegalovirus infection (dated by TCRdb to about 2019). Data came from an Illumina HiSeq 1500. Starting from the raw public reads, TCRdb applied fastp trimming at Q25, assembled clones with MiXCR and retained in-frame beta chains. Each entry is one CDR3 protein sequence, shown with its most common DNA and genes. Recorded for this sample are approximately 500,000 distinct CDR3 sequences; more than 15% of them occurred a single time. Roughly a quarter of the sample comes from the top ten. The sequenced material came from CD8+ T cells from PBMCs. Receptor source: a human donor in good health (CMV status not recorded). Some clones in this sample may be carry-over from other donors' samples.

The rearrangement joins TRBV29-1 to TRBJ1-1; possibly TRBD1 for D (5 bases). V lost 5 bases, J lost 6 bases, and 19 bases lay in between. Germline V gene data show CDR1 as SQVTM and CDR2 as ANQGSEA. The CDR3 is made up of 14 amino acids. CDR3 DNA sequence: TGCAGCGTTTCCGGGACCTTGGATCCCGCTGAAGCTTTCTTT. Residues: CSVSGTLDPAEAFF.

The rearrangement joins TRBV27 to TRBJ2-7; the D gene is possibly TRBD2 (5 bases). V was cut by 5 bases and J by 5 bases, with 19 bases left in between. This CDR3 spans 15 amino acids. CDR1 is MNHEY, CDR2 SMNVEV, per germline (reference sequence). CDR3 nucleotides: TGTGCCAGCAGTGCCCTAGGTCGGGGTTTAGACGAGCAGTACTTC. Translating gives CASSALGRGLDEQYF.

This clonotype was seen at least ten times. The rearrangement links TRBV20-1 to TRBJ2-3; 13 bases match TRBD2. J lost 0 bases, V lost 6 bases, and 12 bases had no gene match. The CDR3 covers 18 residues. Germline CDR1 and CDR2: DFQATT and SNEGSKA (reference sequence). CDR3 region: CSATTGTSGTTSTDTQYF. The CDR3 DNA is TGCAGTGCAACAACCGGGACTAGCGGGACGACTAGCACAGATACGCAGTATTTT.

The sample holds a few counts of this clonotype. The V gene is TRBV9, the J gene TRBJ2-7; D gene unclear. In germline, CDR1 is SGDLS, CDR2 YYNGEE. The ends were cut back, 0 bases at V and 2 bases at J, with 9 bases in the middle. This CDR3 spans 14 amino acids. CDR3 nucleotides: TGTGCCAGCAGCGTAGAGAGCGAGACCTACGAGCAGTACTTC. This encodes CASSVESETYEQYF.

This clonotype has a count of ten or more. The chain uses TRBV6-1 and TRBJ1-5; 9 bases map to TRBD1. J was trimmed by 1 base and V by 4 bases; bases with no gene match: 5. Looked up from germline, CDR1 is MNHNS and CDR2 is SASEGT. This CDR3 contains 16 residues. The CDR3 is CASSARDRASNQPQHF. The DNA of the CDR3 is TGTGCCAGCAGTGCTCGGGACAGGGCAAGCAATCAGCCCCAGCATTTT.

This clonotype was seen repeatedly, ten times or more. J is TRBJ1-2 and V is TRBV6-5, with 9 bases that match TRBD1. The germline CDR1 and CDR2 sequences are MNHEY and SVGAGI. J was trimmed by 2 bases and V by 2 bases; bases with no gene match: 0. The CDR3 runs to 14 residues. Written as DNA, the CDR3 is TGTGCCAGCAGTTACGGGACAGGGAACTATGGCTACACCTTC. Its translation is CASSYGTGNYGYTF.

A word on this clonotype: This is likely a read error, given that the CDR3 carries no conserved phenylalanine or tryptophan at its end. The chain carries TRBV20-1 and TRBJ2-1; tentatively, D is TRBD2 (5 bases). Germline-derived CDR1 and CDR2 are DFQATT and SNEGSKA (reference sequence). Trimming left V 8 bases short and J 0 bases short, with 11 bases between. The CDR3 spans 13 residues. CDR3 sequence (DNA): TGCAGTATCCTGGAGGACTCCTACAATGAGCAGTTCTTA. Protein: CSILEDSYNEQFL.

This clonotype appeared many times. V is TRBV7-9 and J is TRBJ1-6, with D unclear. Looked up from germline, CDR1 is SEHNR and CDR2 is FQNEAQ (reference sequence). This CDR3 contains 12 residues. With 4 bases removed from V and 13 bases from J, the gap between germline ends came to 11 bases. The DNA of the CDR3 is TGTGCCAGCAGCTATGCGTCGAATCCCCTCCACTTT. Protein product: CASSYASNPLHF. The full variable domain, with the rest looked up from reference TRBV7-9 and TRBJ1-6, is DTGVSQNPRHKITKRGQNVTFRCDPISEHNRLYWYRQTLGQGPEFLTYFQNEAQLEKSRLLSDRFSAERPKGSFSTLEIQRTEQGDSAMYLCASSYASNPLHFGNGTRLTVT.

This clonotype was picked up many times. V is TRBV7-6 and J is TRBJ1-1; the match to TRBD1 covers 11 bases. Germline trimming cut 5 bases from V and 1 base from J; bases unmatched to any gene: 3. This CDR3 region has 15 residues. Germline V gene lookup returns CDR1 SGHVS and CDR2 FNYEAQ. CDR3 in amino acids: CASSTGQGANTEAFF. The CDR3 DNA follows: TGTGCCAGCAGCACTGGACAGGGGGCGAACACTGAAGCTTTCTTT.

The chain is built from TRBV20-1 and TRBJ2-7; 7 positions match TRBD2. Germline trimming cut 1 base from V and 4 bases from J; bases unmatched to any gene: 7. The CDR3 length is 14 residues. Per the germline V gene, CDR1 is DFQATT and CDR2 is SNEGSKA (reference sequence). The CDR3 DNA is TGCAGTGCTAGAGCTGAGCGGGACGAATACGAGCAGTACTTC. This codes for CSARAERDEYEQYF.